A single TCR beta chain is shown here with its context. Its specific antigen is unknown. No qualities accompany the bases; no much larger clone lies one base away. The data were obtained in a study of T cell repertoires in cytomegalovirus infection (dated by TCRdb to about 2019). Concerning the study at large: Recently identified HLA-C-restricted CMV epitopes, whose presentation resists viral immunomodulation, were targeted by peptide stimulations together with well-studied HLA-B-restricted epitopes. Because public TCR beta signatures pointed to carriage of CMV infection together with the matching HLA type, the HLA type of each donor mattered for the analysis. Overall study results and their limits: Carriers of CMV infection plus the relevant HLA type were discriminated by the cumulative frequency of public TCR beta family members in the study cohort and in an independent roughly 340-donor cohort. The ex vivo response was dominated by HLA-C-restricted CMV-specific TCR beta clonotypes, which also provided the single most frequent clonotype in two of eight donors.

The sample was run on an Illumina HiSeq 1500. The public reads were reanalyzed by TCRdb: fastp trimming at Q25, MiXCR alignment, in-frame beta chains only. Identical CDR3 proteins give one entry, which carries the most common genes and DNA. This sample holds roughly 920,000 distinct CDR3 sequences; approximately 31% were observed only once. The ten largest clonotypes hold more than 13% of the sample. From the cysteine through the phenylalanine, the CDR3 covers 16 amino acids. Of the read, only the CDR3 DNA is kept; its 48 bases are in frame from base 1. CDR1 MGHRA and CDR2 YSYEKL are derived from the germline V gene. Relative to germline, V is 0 bases shorter and J is 0 bases shorter, with 10 bases between their ends. The treatment or condition label for this specimen denotes: in vitro stimulation with specific CMV peptide epitopes to enrich CMV-specific T cells.

The TCR was taken from a human donor in good health (CMV status not recorded). Some clones in this sample may be carry-over from other donors' samples. The sample here was cultured CD8+ T cells from PBMCs, taken from culture after CMV antigen stimulation. Recombination joined TRBV4-1 with TRBJ2-3; the D segment cannot be called with confidence. The nucleotide sequence reads TGCGCCAGCAGCCAAGAGGGCCAACCTAGCACAGATACGCAGTATTTT. This sequence encodes CASSQEGQPSTDTQYF.